This TCR beta chain was obtained from a study of blood T cell repertoires in COVID-19. In the source study's methods: Amplified reference gene primers provided the basis for estimating nucleated cell counts. The data were produced by immunoSEQ multiplex PCR, yet TCRdb's version contains in-frame clones alone and is incomplete. D and trimming come from the DNA, and the V and J calls and clone size come from that table. The table records about 170,000 clones, around four fifths of them present only once. With 1 base clipped from V and 9 bases from J, the junction kept 8 bases outside the gene matches. This CDR3 is 16 amino acids long. Germline assignment: CDR1 SGHVS and CDR2 FNYEAQ.

Sequenced material: PBMCs or T cells enriched from blood (not recorded which). The receptor's source is a woman aged 45 to 65 in a cohort exposed to, infected with or recovered from COVID-19 (not recorded which). The V gene is TRBV7-6, the J gene TRBJ1-6; 8 positions agree with TRBD1. In DNA form, the CDR3 reads TGTGCCAGCAGCTTAGTTGGCAGGGGGCGCGGTTCACCCCTCCACTTT. This translates into CASSLVGRGRGSPLHF.